These T cell receptor beta chains were read from a single sample in a study of blood T cell repertoires in COVID-19. Libraries were prepared by immunoSEQ multiplex PCR; TCRdb keeps only in-frame clonotypes and omits some of them. The sample consists of fewer than 250,000 clones, roughly nine tenths of them appearing once. The sequenced material came from PBMCs or T cells enriched from blood (not recorded which). Every receptor here comes from a man between 25 and 39 years old who had recovered from COVID-19. Each CDR3 is given with its conserved first and last residue. D genes are given only for firm matches. Only part of the rows carry a size: once, few, many, or a class if the clone is expanded.

j_gene,abundance,d_gene,v_gene,CDR3nt,CDR3aa
TRBJ2-7,.,TRBD2,TRBV3-1/TRBV3-2,TGTGCCAGCCGCGGTAGCGGGAGAGGCAACGAGCAGTACTTC,CASRGSGRGNEQYF
TRBJ1-6,.,.,TRBV30,TGTGCCTGGAGCCTCTACAGGGTCGTCAACAATTCACCCCTCCACTTT,CAWSLYRVVNNSPLHF
TRBJ1-1,.,.,TRBV30,TGTGCCTGGGCGGCGTTAGGGAGATCAACTGAAGCTTTCTTT,CAWAALGRSTEAFF
TRBJ1-2,.,.,TRBV12-3/TRBV12-4,TGTGCCAGCAGTTTTCTGTATGGCTACACCTTC,CASSFLYGYTF
TRBJ1-2,.,.,TRBV29-1,TGCAGCGTTGTAGGCAGTTCGGGGGGCTACACCTTC,CSVVGSSGGYTF
TRBJ2-1,.,TRBD2,TRBV6-1,TGTGCCAGCAGGGAAGCGGGAGTAGGTTCCTACAATGAGCAGTTCTTC,CASREAGVGSYNEQFF
TRBJ1-2,.,.,TRBV29-1,TGCAGCGTTGAGAGGGCAGGAGGAGGCTACACCTTC,CSVERAGGGYTF
TRBJ2-1,.,TRBD1,TRBV4-1,TGCGCCAGCAGCCGCGACAAGGACCGGACAGGGACGTTCCACAATGAGCAGTTCTTC,CASSRDKDRTGTFHNEQFF
TRBJ1-5,.,.,TRBV7-8,TGTGCCAGCAGCCCCAGGCGTCCAGAACAGCCCCAGCATTTT,CASSPRRPEQPQHF
TRBJ2-1,.,TRBD2,TRBV24-1,TGTGCCACCAGTGATTTGCTAGCGGTAGACACTTTCTCCTACAATGAGCAGTTCTTC,CATSDLLAVDTFSYNEQFF
TRBJ2-3,.,TRBD2,TRBV19,TGTGCCAGTAGTCCCCCCCGAGCGGGGGCACGCATCGGAGGTACGCAGTATTTT,CASSPPRAGARIGGTQYF
TRBJ2-7,.,TRBD2,TRBV19,TGTGCCAGTACCCGGACTAGCGGCCCCTCCTACGAGCAGTACTTC,CASTRTSGPSYEQYF
TRBJ2-1,.,.,TRBV12-3/TRBV12-4,TGTGCCAGCCAGGGGCCCCAGCAGTTCTTC,CASQGPQQFF
TRBJ1-1,.,TRBD1,TRBV5-6,TGTGCCAGCAGCCAACAGGGGGAAGCTTTCTTT,CASSQQGEAFF
TRBJ1-3,once,.,TRBV12-3/TRBV12-4,TGTGCCAGCAGTCCAGATGCCCCGCAGGCCATATATTTT,CASSPDAPQAIYF
TRBJ2-7,.,TRBD2,TRBV7-3,TGTGCCAGCAGTCCCGGGGGGTCCTACGAGCAGTACTTC,CASSPGGSYEQYF
TRBJ1-6,once,.,TRBV6-5,TGTGCCAGCAGTTATAATAGGGGTTCACCCCTCCACTTT,CASSYNRGSPLHF
TRBJ1-3,.,.,TRBV2,TGTGCCAGCAGTGATACTGGTCCCAACACCATATATTTT,CASSDTGPNTIYF
TRBJ2-7,.,TRBD2,TRBV7-2,TGTGCCAGCAGCTTAAGCGGGACTAGCGGGAGTAGCATACGCGAGCAGTACTTC,CASSLSGTSGSSIREQYF
TRBJ2-7,once,TRBD2,TRBV28,TGTGCCAGCAGTCCGGGGGGACTGGGTCGGGAGAGTTCCTACGAGCAGTACTTC,CASSPGGLGRESSYEQYF
TRBJ2-3,.,TRBD2,TRBV29-1,TGCAGCGCCCGCAAAAGCGGGGTAAGCGATACGCAGTATTTT,CSARKSGVSDTQYF
TRBJ2-4,once,TRBD1,TRBV27,TGTGCCAGCAGTTTATTGAGAGGGACAGGGAAAATCTCCAAAAACATTCAGTACTTC,CASSLLRGTGKISKNIQYF
TRBJ1-2,once,.,TRBV30,TGTGCCTGGAGCGGACAGAATCTATATGGCTACACCTTC,CAWSGQNLYGYTF
TRBJ1-1,.,.,TRBV6-5,TGTGCCAGCAGTTACTCGAACCAGGGGTTGACTGAAGCTTTCTTT,CASSYSNQGLTEAFF
TRBJ2-2,.,.,TRBV18,TGTGCCAGCTCACCACCGAGCAGGCCGAACACCGGGGAGCTGTTTTTT,CASSPPSRPNTGELFF
TRBJ2-2,.,.,TRBV7-7,TGTGCCAGCAGCAGAATGGCGGGGAACACCGGGGAGCTGTTTTTT,CASSRMAGNTGELFF
TRBJ1-1,few,.,TRBV16,TGTGCCAGCAGCCAATCGGGGGCAGGGGAGCGTGAAGCTTTCTTT,CASSQSGAGEREAFF
TRBJ1-5,.,.,TRBV4-1,TGCGCCAGCAGCCTCAGTCGGGGTGATAGCAATCAGCCCCAGCATTTT,CASSLSRGDSNQPQHF
TRBJ2-7,.,.,TRBV28,TGTGCCAGCAGTCCCCTAGAGGCAGGGAAATTCTACGAGCAGTACTTC,CASSPLEAGKFYEQYF
TRBJ1-5,once,.,TRBV28,TGTGCCAGCAGTTTTCCGGGACCCCAGCATTTT,CASSFPGPQHF
TRBJ2-1,.,.,TRBV15,TGTGCCACCAGCAGCGCGGGCTCCTACAATGAGCAGTTCTTC,CATSSAGSYNEQFF
TRBJ2-5,.,.,TRBV28,TGTGCCAGCAGGCGCATCGGGGATGCGACCCAGTACTTC,CASRRIGDATQYF
TRBJ2-7,.,TRBD2,TRBV7-2,TGTGCCAGCAGCTTAGTTAGCGGGGGCTACTCTAGCGGGTACTTC,CASSLVSGGYSSGYF
TRBJ2-7,.,TRBD2,TRBV6-1,TGTGCCAGCAGTGAGGCTAGCGGGAGGGCTGGGGAGCAGTACTTC,CASSEASGRAGEQYF
TRBJ1-2,.,.,TRBV19,TGTGCCAGTAGTATAGACCCCCTCGGCTATGGCTACACCTTC,CASSIDPLGYGYTF
TRBJ2-4,.,.,TRBV28,TGTGCCAGCAGTTCCGGTGAACTAGCCAAAAACATTCAGTACTTC,CASSSGELAKNIQYF
TRBJ1-6,.,.,TRBV5-8,TGTGCCAGCAGCCTCACAGTGGATTCACCCCTTCACTTT,CASSLTVDSPLHF